The present T cell receptor (beta chain) was sequenced within a study of blood T cells in healthy people across ages. Study results and caveats: Conclusively comparing naive with antigen-experienced cells was impossible with unsorted PBMCs.

To note about this clonotype: Its antigen is not known.

The authors ran a second PCR of 7 to 11 cycles using a sample-barcoded 5' primer and a J-beta primer mix. One entry per CDR3 protein, called by TCRdb with MiXCR from the 5' RACE reads. The data show some 1.5 million distinct CDR3 sequences, roughly 27% seen once. The sequence was collected from a woman aged 25-40 years in good health. The source material was blood.

The CDR3 protein is CASSQERGSTQFF. In DNA, the CDR3 is TGCGCCAGCAGCCAAGAGAGGGGTTCGACCCAGTTCTTC. The genes are TRBV4-3 and TRBJ2-1, with D possibly called TRBD1 or TRBD2 (5 bases each). This CDR3 has 13 residues. CDR1 and CDR2 from the germline V gene are LGHNA and YSLEER. The ends were cut back, 0 bases at V and 13 bases at J, with 13 bases in the middle.